This TCR beta chain is drawn from a study of CD8+ T cells in alopecia areata. cDNA prepared by RNA extraction and subsequent reverse transcription served as the template for sequencing. Only in-frame clones appear in the TCRdb table, and some are missing; sequencing was by immunoSEQ multiplex PCR. The sample has roughly 250,000 clones, roughly two thirds seen once. This CDR3 region has 15 residues. The germline V and J ends were trimmed by 5 bases and 0 bases, with 12 bases remaining between them. Germline V lookup: CDR1 MNHEY, CDR2 SMNVEV (reference sequence). For this clone: The target antigen is unknown.

General study points: Researchers reported that TCR sharing among patients proved less clear than in mice, possibly HLA-linked. Lesional scalp exceeded normal scalp in clonality, especially in alopecia totalis/universalis.

This clonotype originated in a human donor with alopecia areata. Source: CD4+ T cells sorted from blood, taken at week 0. This chain uses TRBV27 with TRBJ2-3; D is tentatively TRBD1 or TRBD2 (5 bases each). CDR3 in DNA: TGTGCCAGCAGTCACCGTGGGGACAGCACAGATACGCAGTATTTT. It codes for CASSHRGDSTDTQYF.